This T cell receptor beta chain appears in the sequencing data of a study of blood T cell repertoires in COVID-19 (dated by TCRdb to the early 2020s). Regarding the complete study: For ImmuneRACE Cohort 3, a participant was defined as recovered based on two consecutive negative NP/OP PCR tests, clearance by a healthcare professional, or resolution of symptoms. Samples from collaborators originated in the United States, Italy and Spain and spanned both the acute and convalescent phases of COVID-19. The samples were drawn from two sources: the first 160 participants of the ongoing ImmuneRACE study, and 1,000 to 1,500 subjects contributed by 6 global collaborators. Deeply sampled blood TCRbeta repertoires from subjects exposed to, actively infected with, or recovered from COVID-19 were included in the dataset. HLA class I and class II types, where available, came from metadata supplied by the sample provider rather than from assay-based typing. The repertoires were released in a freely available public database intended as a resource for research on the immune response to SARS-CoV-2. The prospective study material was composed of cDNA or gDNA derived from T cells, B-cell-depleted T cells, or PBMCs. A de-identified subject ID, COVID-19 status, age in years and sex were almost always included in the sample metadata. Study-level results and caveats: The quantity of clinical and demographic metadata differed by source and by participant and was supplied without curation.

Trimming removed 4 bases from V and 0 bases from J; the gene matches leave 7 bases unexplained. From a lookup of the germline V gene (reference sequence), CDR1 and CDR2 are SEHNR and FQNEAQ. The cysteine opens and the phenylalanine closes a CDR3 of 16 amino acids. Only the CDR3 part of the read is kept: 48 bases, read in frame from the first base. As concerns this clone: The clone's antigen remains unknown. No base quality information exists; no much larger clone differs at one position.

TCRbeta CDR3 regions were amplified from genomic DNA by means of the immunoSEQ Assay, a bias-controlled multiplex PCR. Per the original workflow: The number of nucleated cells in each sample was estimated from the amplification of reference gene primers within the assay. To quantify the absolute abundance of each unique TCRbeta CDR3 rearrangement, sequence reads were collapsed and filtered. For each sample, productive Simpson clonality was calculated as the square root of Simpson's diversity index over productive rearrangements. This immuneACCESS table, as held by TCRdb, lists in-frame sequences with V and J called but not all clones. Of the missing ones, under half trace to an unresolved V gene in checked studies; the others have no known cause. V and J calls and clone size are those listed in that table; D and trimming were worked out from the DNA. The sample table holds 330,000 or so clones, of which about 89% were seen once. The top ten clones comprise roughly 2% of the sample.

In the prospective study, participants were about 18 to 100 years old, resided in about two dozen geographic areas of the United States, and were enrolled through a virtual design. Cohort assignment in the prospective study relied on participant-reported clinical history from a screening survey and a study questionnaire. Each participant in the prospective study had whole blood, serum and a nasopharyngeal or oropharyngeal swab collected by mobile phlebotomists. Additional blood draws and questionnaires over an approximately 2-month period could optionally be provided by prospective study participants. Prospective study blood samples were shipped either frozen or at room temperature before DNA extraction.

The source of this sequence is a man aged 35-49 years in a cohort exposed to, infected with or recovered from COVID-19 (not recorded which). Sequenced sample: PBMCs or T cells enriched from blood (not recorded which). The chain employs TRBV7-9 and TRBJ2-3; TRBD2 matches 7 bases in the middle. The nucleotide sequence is TGTGCCAGCAGCTCCTCGGGGGGAACAAGCACAGATACGCAGTATTTT. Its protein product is CASSSSGGTSTDTQYF.